The following is a T cell receptor beta chain sequence with its context. The data belong to a study of shared clonotypes between healthy human individuals. The assay was immunoSEQ multiplex PCR, and TCRdb's table has in-frame clones only and misses some. The profile shows about 2.3 million clones, approximately 93% of them singletons. The CDR3 spans 15 residues. Between the trimmed V and J ends, which lost 3 bases and 3 bases, there was a span of 12 bases. The germline V gene encodes CDR1 SGHTA and CDR2 FQGTGA. The receptor's source is a man younger than 35 in good health. Some clones in this sample may be carry-over from other donors' samples. The chain joins TRBV7-3 to TRBJ2-1; D perhaps matches TRBD2 (5 bases). Sequencing was performed on naive CD4+ T cells from PBMCs. As for subset: CD45RA+ positively selected. Written as DNA, the CDR3 is TGTGCCAGCAGCTTCGGGAATGAAGACTACAATGAGCAGTTCTTC. This gives the protein CASSFGNEDYNEQFF. Combining the CDR3 with reference TRBV7-3 and TRBJ2-1 gives the whole variable domain GAGVSQTPSNKVTEKGKYVELRCDPISGHTALYWYRQSLGQGPEFLIYFQGTGAADDSGLPNDRFFAVRPEGSVSTLKIQRTERGDSAVYLCASSFGNEDYNEQFFGPGTRLTVL.